The entry below gives a single TCR beta chain sequence along with its context. The data derive from a study of OX40 agonist ivuxolimab in advanced cancers. Study at large: While on treatment, patients had intravenous ivuxolimab at 0.01 to 10 mg/kg every 2 weeks.

This CDR3 region has 14 residues. Trimming cost V 5 bases and J 4 bases, with 12 bases left between them. Germline-derived CDR1 and CDR2 are LNHNV and YYDKDF (reference sequence). TCRdb's table, derived via immunoSEQ multiplex PCR, lists solely in-frame clones and lacks some. This sample has over 55,000 clones; roughly 94% occur once, and the top ten carry 15% to 19%. The sample was CD4+ or CD8+ T cells sorted from blood, taken in a trial of the OX40 agonist ivuxolimab. The rearrangement joins TRBV15 to TRBJ1-5; D unresolved. This clonotype originated in an adult with an advanced solid tumor such as melanoma, head and neck, liver or kidney cancer. The CDR3 is CATSARNPNQPQHF. DNA of the CDR3: TGTGCCACCAGCGCCCGGAACCCAAATCAGCCCCAGCATTTT.